This TCR beta chain was retrieved from a study of T cell repertoires in cytomegalovirus infection. Each CDR3 protein is one row after TCRdb ran MiXCR on the reads. The table lists around 430,000 distinct CDR3 sequences, approximately 46% of them singletons. As to this clonotype: Its target is not known.

The study, taken as a whole, reports: Of the TCR beta families, the public ones yielded a cumulative frequency that identified carriers of CMV plus the relevant HLA.

There are 18 residues in the CDR3. J was trimmed by 0 bases and V by 2 bases; bases with no gene match: 11. V is TRBV12-3 or TRBV12-4 and J is TRBJ2-5; 8 nucleotides line up with TRBD2. This clonotype was obtained from a human donor in good health (CMV status not recorded). Some clones in this sample may be carry-over from other donors' samples. The specimen comprised cultured PBMCs, sampled from culture after CMV antigen stimulation. Here the CDR3 DNA reads TGTGCCAGCAGTTTACCGTTAGCGGGATGGGCCTACCAAGAGACCCAGTACTTC. Protein sequence: CASSLPLAGWAYQETQYF.